This TCR beta chain was retrieved from a study of blood T cell repertoires in COVID-19. Overall study: COVID-19 samples, acute and convalescent, were from the United States, Italy and Spain.

The assay was immunoSEQ multiplex PCR, and TCRdb's table has in-frame clones only and misses some. Among some 150,000 clones listed, 81% were seen once. V lost 1 base to trimming and J lost 4 bases, with 4 bases between them. The CDR3 is made up of 12 amino acids. CDR1 and CDR2 from the germline V gene are SEHNR and FQNEAQ (reference sequence). The sample taken for sequencing was peripheral blood. The receptor was isolated from a human donor with acute or convalescent COVID-19. The donor label of this sample is uncertain. The chain recombines TRBV7-9 with TRBJ2-5; D uncertain. Here the CDR3 DNA reads TGTGCCAGCAGCTTAGACGGAGAGACCCAGTACTTC. It codes for CASSLDGETQYF.